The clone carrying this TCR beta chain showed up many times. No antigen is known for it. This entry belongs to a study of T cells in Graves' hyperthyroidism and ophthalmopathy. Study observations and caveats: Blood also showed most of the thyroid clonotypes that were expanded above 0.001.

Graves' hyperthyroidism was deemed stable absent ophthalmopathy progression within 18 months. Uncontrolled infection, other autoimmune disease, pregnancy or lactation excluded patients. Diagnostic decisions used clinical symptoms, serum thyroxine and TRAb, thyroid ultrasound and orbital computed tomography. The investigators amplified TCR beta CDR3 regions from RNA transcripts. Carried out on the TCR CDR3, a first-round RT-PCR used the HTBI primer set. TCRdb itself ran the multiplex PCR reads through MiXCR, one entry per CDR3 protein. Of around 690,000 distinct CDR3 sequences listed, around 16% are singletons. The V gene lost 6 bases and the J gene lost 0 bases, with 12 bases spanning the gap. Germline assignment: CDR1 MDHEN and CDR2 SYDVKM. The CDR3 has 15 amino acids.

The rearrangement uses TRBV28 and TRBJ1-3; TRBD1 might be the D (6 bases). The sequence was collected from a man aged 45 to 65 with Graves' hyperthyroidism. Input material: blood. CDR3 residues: CASSRGAFSGNTIYF. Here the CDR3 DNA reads TGTGCCAGCAGCCGGGGGGCCTTCTCTGGAAACACCATATATTTT.